Listed here are 10 T cell receptor beta chains from one sample, sequenced in a study of T-cell memory formation after mild COVID-19. TCRdb re-derived calls from the 5' RACE reads in MiXCR, one entry per CDR3 protein. The sample has about 350,000 distinct CDR3 sequences, around 15% seen once. The specimen sequenced was PBMCs or a T cell subset sorted from them (not recorded which). These receptors originate from a man between 18 and 29 years old who had mild COVID-19 (a few samples of this study predate the infection). Cell type and time point are not known.

The table lists this clonotype with a few counts. The chain combines TRBV6-5 with TRBJ1-1; D is perhaps TRBD1 (5 bases). Looked up from germline, CDR1 is MNHEY and CDR2 is SVGAGI. This CDR3 spans 13 amino acids. Trimming left V 7 bases short and J 1 base short, with 10 bases between. Written as DNA, the CDR3 is TGTGCCAGCAAGACAGATTCGAACACTGAAGCTTTCTTT. Amino acids: CASKTDSNTEAFF.

The J gene is TRBJ2-1, the V gene TRBV20-1; TRBD2 might be the D (5 bases). Germline CDR1 DFQATT, CDR2 SNEGSKA (reference sequence). This CDR3 has 17 amino acids. V lost 0 bases and J lost 3, with 18 bases in between. The CDR3 region is CSARDPPGVAVYNEQFF. The CDR3 bases are TGCAGTGCTAGAGATCCCCCCGGGGTCGCGGTCTACAATGAGCAGTTCTTC.

The table lists this clonotype with a few counts. The chain employs TRBV12-3 or TRBV12-4 and TRBJ1-2, with a weak D call TRBD1 (6 bases). CDR3 length: 12 amino acids. The V gene lost 11 bases and the J gene lost 6 bases, with 16 bases spanning the gap. In nucleotides, the CDR3 is TGTGCCGGAACCACAGGGAGAGATGGCTACACCTTC. It yields the protein CAGTTGRDGYTF.

The chain recombines TRBV6-5 with TRBJ1-5, with 8 positions matching TRBD1. CDR3 length: 15 residues. Per germline, CDR1 MNHEY and CDR2 SVGAGI. The V gene end was trimmed by 5 bases and the J gene end by 8 bases; junction bases not matched to a gene: 11. The CDR3 nucleotides are TGTGCCAGCAGTCGCTTTGCAGGGGGCGGGAAGCCCCAGCATTTT. This encodes CASSRFAGGGKPQHF.

This clonotype occurred many times. One end of the junction varies from germline; a read error may be responsible. The rearrangement uses TRBV7-7 and TRBJ2-3, with 9 positions matching TRBD1. Per the germline V gene, CDR1 is SSHAT and CDR2 is FNYEAQ (reference sequence). The CDR3 consists of 15 residues. In DNA form, the CDR3 reads TGTGCTAGCAGCCTACAGGGGGCCCCCACAGATACGCAGTATTTT. As protein: CASSLQGAPTDTQYF.

The chain uses TRBV6-2 or TRBV6-3 and TRBJ1-5, with TRBD1 matching 7 bases. This CDR3 is built from 14 residues. V trimming: 5 bases; J trimming: 7 bases; junction bases outside the gene matches: 8. Per germline, CDR1 MNHEY and CDR2 SVGEGT. CDR3 residues: CASSIQGPAQPQHF. DNA for the CDR3: TGTGCCAGCAGTATACAGGGGCCGGCGCAGCCCCAGCATTTT.

The sample holds a few counts of this clonotype. The chain couples TRBV29-1 to TRBJ2-2; perhaps TRBD1 as D (6 bases). Germline V gene lookup returns CDR1 SQVTM and CDR2 ANQGSEA. The length of the CDR3 is 17 residues. V was pared by 0 bases and J by 1 base, with 15 bases between. The CDR3 coding sequence is TGCAGCGTTGAAGAAGCTCCAGGGGCAGTGAACACCGGGGAGCTGTTTTTT. Translated, it gives CSVEEAPGAVNTGELFF.

This clonotype was counted at least ten times. The V gene is TRBV12-3 or TRBV12-4, the J gene TRBJ2-7; 9 bases line up with TRBD2. The CDR3 runs 12 residues. J was trimmed by 7 bases and V by 2 bases; bases with no gene match: 0. The CDR3 protein is CASSLLAGEQYV. CDR3 DNA: TGTGCCAGCAGTTTACTAGCGGGGGAGCAGTACGTC.

This clonotype was counted a few times. This rearrangement joins TRBV14 to TRBJ2-1; perhaps TRBD2 as D (5 bases). Germline lookup yields CDR1 SGHDN and CDR2 FVKESK. V was cut by 1 base and J by 11 bases, with 9 bases left in between. CDR3 length: 12 residues. The CDR3 reads CASSQAGSQQFF. The CDR3 DNA reads TGTGCCAGCAGCCAAGCGGGATCCCAGCAGTTCTTC.

This clonotype was counted only a few times. The chain combines TRBV20-1 with TRBJ2-5; TRBD2 might be the D (5 bases). With 6 bases removed from V and 5 bases from J, the gap between germline ends came to 13 bases. The CDR3 has 12 residues. CDR1 is DFQATT and CDR2 is SNEGSKA in the germline V gene (reference sequence). The CDR3 DNA reads as TGCAGTGCCAGACCCGGGATGGAGACCCAGTACTTC. Residues: CSARPGMETQYF.